Each of the 12 T cell receptor beta chains below was sequenced from the same sample in a study of blood T cell repertoires in COVID-19. Libraries were prepared by immunoSEQ multiplex PCR; TCRdb keeps only in-frame clonotypes and omits some of them. This repertoire shows tens of thousands of clones, 88% found once; its top ten account for less than 9%. Material: peripheral blood. Every receptor here comes from a middle-aged man with acute or convalescent COVID-19.

The chain links TRBV5-4 to TRBJ1-3, with 7 bases identical to TRBD1. Germline V gene sequence: CDR1 SGHNT, CDR2 YYREEE (reference sequence). After removal of 4 bases from V and 4 bases from J, the junction contained 11 bases not matched to a gene. This CDR3 region has 16 residues. CDR3 sequence: CASSVQGEIAGNTIYF. In DNA, the CDR3 is TGTGCCAGCAGCGTCCAGGGGGAAATTGCGGGAAACACCATATATTTT.

The chain couples TRBV28 to TRBJ2-7, with 8 positions matching TRBD1. Germline CDR1 is MDHEN and CDR2 is SYDVKM. After removal of 7 bases from V and 5 bases from J, the junction contained 4 bases not matched to a gene. The CDR3 spans 12 residues. The CDR3 loop is CASKGTGHEQYF. CDR3 DNA: TGTGCCAGCAAAGGGACAGGTCACGAGCAGTACTTC. The whole variable domain, filled in from reference TRBV28 and TRBJ2-7, reads DVKVTQSSRYLVKRTGEKVFLECVQDMDHENMFWYRQDPGLGLRLIYFSYDVKMKEKGDIPEGYSVSREKKERFSLILESASTNQTSMYLCASKGTGHEQYFGPGTRLTVT.

This clone occurred once. The chain employs TRBV6-4 and TRBJ2-2, with a possible D match to TRBD2 (5 bases). Germline assignment: CDR1 MRHNA and CDR2 SNTAGT. V was pared by 8 bases and J by 2 bases, with 12 bases between. This CDR3 is built from 14 residues. The DNA for the CDR3 is TGTGCCAGCTGTACTAGTCCAAACACCGGGGAGCTGTTTTTT. Translation: CASCTSPNTGELFF.

The chain combines TRBV4-3 with TRBJ1-2, with D maybe TRBD1 (5 bases). Trimming stripped 0 bases from V and 0 bases from J, with 11 bases between. Germline V gene sequence: CDR1 LGHNA, CDR2 YSLEER. The CDR3 length is 16 residues. The CDR3 sequence: CASSQEWGRANYGYTF. CDR3 nucleotides: TGCGCCAGCAGCCAAGAATGGGGCAGAGCTAACTATGGCTACACCTTC.

This chain uses TRBV9 with TRBJ2-1; 7 bases match TRBD1. This CDR3 has 14 residues. V dropped 5 bases and J dropped 3; count of bases not matched to a gene: 5. Looked up from germline, CDR1 is SGDLS and CDR2 is YYNGEE. CDR3 amino acids: CASSTGQSYNEQFF. In DNA, the CDR3 is TGTGCCAGCAGTACGGGACAGAGCTACAATGAGCAGTTCTTC. Together with reference TRBV9 and TRBJ2-1, the CDR3 gives the full variable domain: DSGVTQTPKHLITATGQRVTLRCSPRSGDLSVYWYQQSLDQGLQFLIQYYNGEERAKGNILERFSAQQFPDLHSELNLSSLELGDSALYFCASSTGQSYNEQFFGPGTRLTVL.

The V and J genes are TRBV29-1 and TRBJ1-1, with D uncertain. CDR1 and CDR2 (germline): SQVTM, ANQGSEA. V lost 1 base and J lost 2, with 8 bases in between. CDR3 length equals 13 residues. The DNA for the CDR3 is TGCAGCGTTGAAGCGAACACCAACACTGAAGCTTTCTTT. Protein product: CSVEANTNTEAFF.

The genes are TRBV4-2 and TRBJ2-1; 7 bases are shared with TRBD2. Germline values: CDR1 LGHNA, CDR2 YNFKEQ. CDR3 length: 17 amino acids. The V segment lost 1 base and the J segment 2 bases; nucleotides outside the gene matches: 8. This chain's CDR3 is CASSQVPREATYNEQFF. In nucleotides, the CDR3 is TGTGCCAGCAGCCAAGTACCACGGGAGGCCACCTACAATGAGCAGTTCTTC.

The rearrangement uses TRBV5-1 and TRBJ2-3; the match to TRBD2 covers 9 bases. The CDR3 is made up of 15 amino acids. Germline CDR1 reads SGHRS; CDR2 reads YFSETQ. The V gene end was trimmed by 3 bases and the J gene end by 5 bases; junction bases not matched to a gene: 7. CDR3 nucleotide sequence: TGCGCCAGCAGCTCTGGCGGGAGGGCCGTAGATACGCAGTATTTT. It codes for CASSSGGRAVDTQYF.

The chain is built from TRBV7-8 and TRBJ1-2, with 8 bases identical to TRBD1. Losses at the gene ends were 5 bases for V and 0 bases for J; bases not matched to a gene: 11. Germline assignment: CDR1 SGHVS and CDR2 FQNEAQ. The CDR3 runs 17 residues. CDR3 region: CASSPQLGQATNYGYTF. The CDR3 DNA reads TGTGCCAGCAGCCCTCAGCTGGGACAGGCAACTAACTATGGCTACACCTTC.

The chain recombines TRBV6-2 or TRBV6-3 with TRBJ2-3, with 10 positions matching TRBD1. Germline lookup yields CDR1 MNHEY and CDR2 SVGEGT. The CDR3 length is 16 residues. V shed 2 bases and J 8 bases; nucleotides not matched to a gene: 10. This chain's CDR3 is CASSYPEPRTGGTQYF. The CDR3 coding sequence is TGTGCCAGCAGTTACCCCGAACCAAGGACAGGGGGTACGCAGTATTTT.

The chain carries TRBV5-4 and TRBJ2-1; maybe TRBD2 (5 bases). Germline V gene data show CDR1 as SGHNT and CDR2 as YYREEE (reference sequence). The CDR3 extends over 15 amino acids. V was cut by 1 base and J by 4 bases, with 12 bases left in between. CDR3 region: CASSLLATKYNEQFF. The CDR3 DNA follows: TGTGCCAGCAGCTTGTTAGCGACCAAATACAATGAGCAGTTCTTC.

This chain uses TRBV5-1 with TRBJ2-1; the match to TRBD2 covers 8 bases. This CDR3 is 15 amino acids long. Losses at the gene ends were 2 bases for V and 0 bases for J; bases not matched to a gene: 1. Germline CDR1 and CDR2: SGHRS and YFSETQ. As DNA, the CDR3 is TGCGCCAGCAGCTTCCGGGGGGGCTCCTACAATGAGCAGTTCTTC. Its translation: CASSFRGGSYNEQFF. The full variable domain, its missing parts supplied by reference TRBV5-1 and TRBJ2-1, is KAGVTQTPRYLIKTRGQQVTLSCSPISGHRSVSWYQQTPGQGLQFLFEYFSETQRNKGNFPGRFSGRQFSNSRSEMNVSTLELGDSALYLCASSFRGGSYNEQFFGPGTRLTVL.